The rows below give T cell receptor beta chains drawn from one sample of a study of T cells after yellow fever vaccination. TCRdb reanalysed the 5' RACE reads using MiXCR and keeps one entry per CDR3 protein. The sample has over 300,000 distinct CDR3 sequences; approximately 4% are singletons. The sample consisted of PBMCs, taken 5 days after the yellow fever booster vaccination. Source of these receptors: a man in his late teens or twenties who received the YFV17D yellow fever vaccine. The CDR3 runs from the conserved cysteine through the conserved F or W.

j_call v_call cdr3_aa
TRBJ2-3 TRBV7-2 CASSFVAGPRDTQYF
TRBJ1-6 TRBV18 CASSSASTNSPLHF
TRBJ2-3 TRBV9 CASSVASQSDTQYF
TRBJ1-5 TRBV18 CASSPGQGYNQPQHF
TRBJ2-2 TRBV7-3 CASSLSAGSGTGELFF
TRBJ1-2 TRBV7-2 CASSRGQGLGGYTF
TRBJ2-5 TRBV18 CASSPSTAETQYF
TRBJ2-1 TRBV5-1 CASSPGGTLSSYNEQFF
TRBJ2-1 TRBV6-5 CASSSGTSSNEQFF
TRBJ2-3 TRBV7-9 CASSLNAPGTSTDTQYF
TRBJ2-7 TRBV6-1 CASRRVGTYEQYF
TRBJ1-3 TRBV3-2 CASSPDVGQGPSGNTIYF
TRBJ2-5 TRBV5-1 CASSLATVQLQETQYF
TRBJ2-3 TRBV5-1 CASTPTGRVTDTQYF
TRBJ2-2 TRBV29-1 CSVEFSWADTGELFF
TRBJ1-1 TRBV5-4 CASSLDVGRRAEAFF
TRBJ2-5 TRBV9 CASSVGGIVRETQYF
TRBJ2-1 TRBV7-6 CASSLFAGASYNEQFF
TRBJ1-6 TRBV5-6 CASSDGTDYSPLHF
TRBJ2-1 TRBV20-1 CSALGGSPSEQFF
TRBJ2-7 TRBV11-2 CASSFRDFTYEQYF
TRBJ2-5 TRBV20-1 CSAPWGLAQETQYF
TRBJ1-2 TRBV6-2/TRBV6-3 CASKQSGYGYTF
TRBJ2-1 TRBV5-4 CASSLVGGRDEQFF
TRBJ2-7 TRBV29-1 CSVEAVQGRGEQYF
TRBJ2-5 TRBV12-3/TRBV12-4 CASSSASGRYQETQYF
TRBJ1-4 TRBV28 CASSLLGQGGGKLFF